The subject of this entry is one T cell receptor (beta chain). This clone's antigen is unknown. Within one base of it there is no much larger clone, and no base qualities were kept. The germline V gene specifies SNHLY as CDR1 and FYNNEI as CDR2. The CDR3 measures 13 amino acids from cysteine to phenylalanine. CDR3 DNA only is kept here, 39 bases in frame from base 1. V is shortened by 11 bases, J by 0 bases, and the region joining them spans 14 bases. This sample stems from a study of beta chain features in type 1 diabetes (dated by TCRdb to between 2017 and 2018). Regarding the study in general: Mean age, gender distribution, total cell number and subset yield were not different between patients and healthy donors. Regulatory and stem cell-like memory subsets were obtained from only 8 patients and roughly 8 healthy donors, while naive and central memory subsets were obtained from all 30 or so donors. In the study, TCRB repertoires of sorted circulating CD4+ T cell subsets from recently diagnosed type 1 diabetes patients were compared with those of matched healthy donors. A total of 100 million to 140 million sorted cells were examined across all samples, and the number of cells per subset was strongly correlated with RNA yield.

What the study reported, not specific to this receptor: Naive, central memory and regulatory TCRB repertoires appeared more similar among patients than among healthy donors. Because small numbers of individuals were included in the HLA sub-analyses, any influence of HLA type on TCRB rearrangement was left unresolved. Because cDNA was sequenced instead of genomic DNA, activated cells with high expression could be over-represented, although the groups did not differ in activation or CD3 levels. A moderate but significant shortening of TCRB CDR3 length was observed in type 1 diabetes patients in all four CD4+ subsets. Shorter templates might be favored by PCR, yet because patient and control samples were amplified and corrected together, any such skew would affect both groups equally. Fewer insertions and more nucleotide deletions at VDJ recombination sites were observed in patients with type 1 diabetes, implying thymic rearrangement abnormalities.

The entire amount of isolated RNA was reverse transcribed using the High Capacity cDNA Reverse Transcription Kit, so the sequenced TCRB transcripts were expressed ones. Deep immunoSEQ sequencing was applied to naive, central memory and regulatory T cell samples, giving an average of about 3.57 million total reads per sample. Sorted cells were lysed in RLT buffer and RNA was extracted with DNase-treated RNeasy Micro or Mini kits, depending on cell number. To prevent cross-contamination, each cell subset was processed individually, whereas patient and healthy donor samples were processed jointly. Using the immunoSEQ multiplex PCR, TCRB sequences were amplified from cDNA into 87-bp fragments spanning the CDR3 region. The amplicons were sequenced using the Illumina HiSeq platform. Regarding the original processing steps: Synthetic template baselines were used to correct PCR bias computationally, reads within Hamming distance 2 were collapsed together, and singletons that could not be merged were discarded. By aligning reads against IMGT, V, D and J genes, CDR3 length, and insertions or deletions at six rearrangement sites were assigned. Within each subset, clonotype counts were normalized to the number of sorted cells before true diversity and Gini coefficients were calculated with the tcR R package. Repertoire sharing was quantified using the overlap coefficient calculated on TCRB nucleotide sequences. Out-of-frame TCRB sequences from naive cells were analyzed as a proxy for the pre-selection repertoire. TCRdb took over this immuneACCESS table, retaining in-frame rearrangements with V and J assigned. Such tables are incomplete; in checked studies, under half of the missing clones stem from an unresolved V gene, and the remainder is unexplained. D and trimming were read from the DNA, whereas the V and J calls and clone size are those reported in that table. A total of 630,000 or so clones appear in this sample, roughly an eighth of them only once. The leading ten clones occupy nearly 0.04% of the sample.

A single peripheral blood draw of about 120 mL on average was collected from each donor into heparinised tubes. Using a panel that included CD45RO, CCR7, CD25, CD127, CD95 and CD27, naive, central memory, regulatory and stem cell-like memory CD4+ T cells were sorted on a BD FACSAria II. A purity above 95% was achieved for all sorted populations. Right away, PBMCs were isolated by Lymphoprep density gradient centrifugation and were stained directly, with no culture step. Samples were stained and sorted in pairs, with one healthy donor and one patient per experiment, so that batch effects were minimized.

Source material: naive CD4+ T cells from blood. In the paper's terms, the cell subset or site label means: true naive CD4+ T cells. This clonotype originated in a man between 18 and 35 years old with type 1 diabetes. This sequence uses TRBV2 and TRBJ2-7, and TRBD1 may be the D gene, going by 5 matching bases. The CDR3 here reads CACSAGASYEQYF. The bases read TGTGCCTGTTCGGCTGGGGCCTCCTACGAGCAGTACTTC.